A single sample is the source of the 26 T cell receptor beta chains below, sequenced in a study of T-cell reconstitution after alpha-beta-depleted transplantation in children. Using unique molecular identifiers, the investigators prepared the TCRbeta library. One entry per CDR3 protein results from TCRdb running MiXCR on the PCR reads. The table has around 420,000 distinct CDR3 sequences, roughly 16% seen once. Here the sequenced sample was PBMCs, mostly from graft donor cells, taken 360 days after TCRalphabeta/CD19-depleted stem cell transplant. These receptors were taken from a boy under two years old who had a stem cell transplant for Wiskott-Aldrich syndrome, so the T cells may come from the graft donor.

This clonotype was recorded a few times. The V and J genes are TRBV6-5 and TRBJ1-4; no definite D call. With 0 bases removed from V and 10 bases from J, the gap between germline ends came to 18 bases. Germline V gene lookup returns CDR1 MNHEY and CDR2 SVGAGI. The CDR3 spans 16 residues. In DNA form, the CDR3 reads TGTGCCAGCAGTTACTCGAGGGCGGGGATTCGTGGAAAACTGTTTTTT. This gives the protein CASSYSRAGIRGKLFF.

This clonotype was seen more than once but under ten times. The CDR3 loop reads CASSFLGQGSYEQYF. DNA of the CDR3: TGTGCCAGCAGTTTCCTGGGACAGGGATCCTACGAGCAGTACTTC. The J gene is TRBJ2-7, the V gene TRBV28; 9 bases are shared with TRBD1. Germline trimming cut 3 bases from V and 1 base from J; bases unmatched to any gene: 4. The germline V gene has CDR1 MDHEN and CDR2 SYDVKM. CDR3 size: 15 residues.

This CDR3 reads CASSLYGGVVYNSPLHF. CDR3 sequence (DNA): TGTGCCAGCAGTTTATATGGTGGGGTAGTCTATAATTCACCCCTCCACTTT. This rearrangement joins TRBV12-3 or TRBV12-4 to TRBJ1-6; D is uncertain. The CDR3 has 17 residues. The ends were cut back, 2 bases at V and 3 bases at J, with 14 bases in the middle.

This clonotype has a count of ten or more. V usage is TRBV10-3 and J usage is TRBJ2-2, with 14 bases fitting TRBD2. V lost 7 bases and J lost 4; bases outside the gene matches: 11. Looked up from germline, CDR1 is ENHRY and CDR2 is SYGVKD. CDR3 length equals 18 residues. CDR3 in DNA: TGTGCCATCATGGGGACTAGCGGGAGTCGGGGATCCACCGGGGAGCTGTTTTTT. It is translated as CAIMGTSGSRGSTGELFF.

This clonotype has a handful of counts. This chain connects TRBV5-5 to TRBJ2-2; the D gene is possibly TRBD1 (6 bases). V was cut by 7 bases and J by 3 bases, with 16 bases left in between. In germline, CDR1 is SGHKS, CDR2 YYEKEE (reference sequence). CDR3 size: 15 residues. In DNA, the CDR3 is TGTGCCAGCCACTACAGGGAGCAGGACACCGGGGAGCTGTTTTTT. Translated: CASHYREQDTGELFF.

The CDR3 here is CASSLSPTVTYEQYF. In DNA form, the CDR3 reads TGCGCCAGCAGTTTGTCCCCTACAGTGACCTACGAGCAGTACTTC. The rearrangement joins TRBV5-1 to TRBJ2-7; unclear D gene. V lost 5 bases and J lost 2, with 17 bases in between. Per germline, CDR1 SGHRS and CDR2 YFSETQ. The CDR3 spans 15 residues.

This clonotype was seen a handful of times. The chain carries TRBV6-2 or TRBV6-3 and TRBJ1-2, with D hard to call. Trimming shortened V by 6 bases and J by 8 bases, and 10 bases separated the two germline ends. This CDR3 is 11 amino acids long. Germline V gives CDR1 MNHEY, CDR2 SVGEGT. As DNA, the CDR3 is TGTGCCAGCAGCCCGTCGAGCGGCTACACCTTC. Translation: CASSPSSGYTF.

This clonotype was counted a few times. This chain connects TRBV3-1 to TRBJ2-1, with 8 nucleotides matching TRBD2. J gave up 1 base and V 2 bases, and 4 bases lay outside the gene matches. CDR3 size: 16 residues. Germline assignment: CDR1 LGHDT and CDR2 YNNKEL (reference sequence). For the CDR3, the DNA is TGTGCCAGCAGCCAAAGACTAGCGATTTCCTACAATGAGCAGTTCTTC. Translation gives CASSQRLAISYNEQFF.

CDR3 protein: CASSLAGSLYNEQFF. The CDR3 DNA is TGTGCCAGCAGCTTAGCGGGATCTCTTTACAATGAGCAGTTCTTC. V and J are TRBV7-9 and TRBJ2-1; D not resolved. CDR1 is SEHNR, CDR2 FQNEAQ, per germline (reference sequence). Trimming removed 0 bases from V and 4 bases from J, with 10 bases in between. The CDR3 is 15 residues long.

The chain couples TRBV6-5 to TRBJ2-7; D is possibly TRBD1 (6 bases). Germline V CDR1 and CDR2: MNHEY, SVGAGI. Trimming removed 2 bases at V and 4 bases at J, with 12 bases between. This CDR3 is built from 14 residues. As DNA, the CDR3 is TGTGCCAGCAGTTACCCCACCCAGGGGTACGAGCAGTACTTC. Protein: CASSYPTQGYEQYF.

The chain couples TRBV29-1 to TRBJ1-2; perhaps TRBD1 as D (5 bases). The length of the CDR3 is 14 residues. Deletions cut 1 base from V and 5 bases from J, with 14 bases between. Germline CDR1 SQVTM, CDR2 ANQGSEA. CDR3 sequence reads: CSVEVGPSTYGYTF. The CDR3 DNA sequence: TGCAGCGTTGAAGTGGGGCCTTCGACTTATGGCTACACCTTC.

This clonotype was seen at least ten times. Written as DNA, the CDR3 is TGCAGCGTCGTAGCGGGAGTGGGCAATGAGCAGTTCTTC. Protein sequence: CSVVAGVGNEQFF. The J gene is TRBJ2-1, the V gene TRBV29-1; 9 bases line up with TRBD2. In germline, CDR1 is SQVTM, CDR2 ANQGSEA. The CDR3 is made up of 13 amino acids. V was pared by 6 bases and J by 6 bases, with 6 bases of the junction left unmatched.

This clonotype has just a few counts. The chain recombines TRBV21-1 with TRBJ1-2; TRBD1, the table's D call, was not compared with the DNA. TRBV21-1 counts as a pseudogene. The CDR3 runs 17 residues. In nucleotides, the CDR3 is TGTGCCAGCAGCAAAATTGCCCCTGCCTACGTTGACTATGGCTACACCTTC. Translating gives CASSKIAPAYVDYGYTF.

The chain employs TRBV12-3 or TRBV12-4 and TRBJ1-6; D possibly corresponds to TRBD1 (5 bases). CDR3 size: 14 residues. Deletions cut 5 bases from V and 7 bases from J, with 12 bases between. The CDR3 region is CASSPGRSNSPLHF. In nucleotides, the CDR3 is TGTGCCAGCAGTCCGGGACGGTCCAATTCACCCCTCCACTTT.

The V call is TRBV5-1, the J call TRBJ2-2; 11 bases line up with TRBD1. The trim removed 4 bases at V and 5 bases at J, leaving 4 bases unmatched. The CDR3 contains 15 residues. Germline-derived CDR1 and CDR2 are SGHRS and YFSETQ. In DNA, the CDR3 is TGCGCCAGCAGCCTTGGACAGGGGGCGACCGGGGAGCTGTTTTTT. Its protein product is CASSLGQGATGELFF.

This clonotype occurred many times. The CDR3 DNA sequence: TGCGCCAGCAGCTTGGGACTAGCGGGAAACAATGAGCAGTTCTTC. This sequence encodes CASSLGLAGNNEQFF. The V gene is TRBV5-1, the J gene TRBJ2-1, with TRBD2 matching over 11 bases. Germline V gene lookup returns CDR1 SGHRS and CDR2 YFSETQ. There are 15 residues in the CDR3. The ends lost 0 bases at V and 5 bases at J; junction bases unmatched: 1. Together with reference TRBV5-1 and TRBJ2-1, the CDR3 gives the full variable domain: KAGVTQTPRYLIKTRGQQVTLSCSPISGHRSVSWYQQTPGQGLQFLFEYFSETQRNKGNFPGRFSGRQFSNSRSEMNVSTLELGDSALYLCASSLGLAGNNEQFFGPGTRLTVL.

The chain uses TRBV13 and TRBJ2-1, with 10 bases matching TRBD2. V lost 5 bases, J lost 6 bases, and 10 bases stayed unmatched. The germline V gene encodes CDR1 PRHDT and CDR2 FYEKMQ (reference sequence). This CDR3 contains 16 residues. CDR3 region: CASSRFLAGVRNEQFF. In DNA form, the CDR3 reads TGTGCCAGCAGCCGCTTTCTAGCGGGAGTGCGCAATGAGCAGTTCTTC. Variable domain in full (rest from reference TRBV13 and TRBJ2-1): AAGVIQSPRHLIKEKRETATLKCYPIPRHDTVYWYQQGPGQDPQFLISFYEKMQSDKGSIPDRFSAQQFSDYHSELNMSSLELGDSALYFCASSRFLAGVRNEQFFGPGTRLTVL.

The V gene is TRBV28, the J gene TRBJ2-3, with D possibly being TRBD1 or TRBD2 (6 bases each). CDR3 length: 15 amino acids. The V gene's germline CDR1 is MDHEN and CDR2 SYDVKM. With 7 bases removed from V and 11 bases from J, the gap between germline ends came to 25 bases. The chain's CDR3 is CASMGGGTPSRGQYF. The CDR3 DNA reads TGTGCCAGCATGGGGGGCGGGACTCCCTCACGGGGGCAGTATTTT.

CDR3 protein: CASSRLGGAGAGELFF. Written as DNA, the CDR3 is TGTGCCAGCTCACGGCTGGGGGGAGCCGGCGCCGGGGAGCTGTTTTTT. This sequence joins TRBV18 and TRBJ2-2, with a tentative D call TRBD2 (6 bases). V was trimmed by 4 bases and J by 6 bases, leaving 18 bases between them. CDR1 is KGHSH, CDR2 LQKENI, per germline. This CDR3 spans 16 amino acids.

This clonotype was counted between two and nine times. The CDR3 DNA is TGTGCCAGCAGCCCAGGCCGCCGGGATTTTTATAATTCACCCCTCCACTTT. Protein product: CASSPGRRDFYNSPLHF. This sequence joins TRBV5-6 and TRBJ1-6; no clear D gene. V lost 4 bases and J lost 4, with 18 bases in between. The germline V gene encodes CDR1 SGHDT and CDR2 YYEEEE. This CDR3 comprises 17 residues.

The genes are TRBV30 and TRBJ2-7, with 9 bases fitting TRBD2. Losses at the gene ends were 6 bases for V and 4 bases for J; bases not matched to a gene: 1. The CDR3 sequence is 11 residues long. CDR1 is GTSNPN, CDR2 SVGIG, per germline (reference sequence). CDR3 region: CACSGSYEQYF. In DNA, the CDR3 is TGTGCCTGTAGCGGGAGTTACGAGCAGTACTTC.

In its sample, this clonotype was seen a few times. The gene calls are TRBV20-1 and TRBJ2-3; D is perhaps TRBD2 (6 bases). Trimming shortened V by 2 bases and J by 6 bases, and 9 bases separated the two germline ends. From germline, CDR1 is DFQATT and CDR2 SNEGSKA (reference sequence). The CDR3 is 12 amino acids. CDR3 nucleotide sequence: TGCAGTGCTAGATCCGGGGGTGATACGCAGTATTTT. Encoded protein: CSARSGGDTQYF.

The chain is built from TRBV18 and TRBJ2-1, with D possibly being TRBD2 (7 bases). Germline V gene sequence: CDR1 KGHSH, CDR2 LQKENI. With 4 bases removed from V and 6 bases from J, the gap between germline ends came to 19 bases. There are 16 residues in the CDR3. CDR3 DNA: TGTGCCAGCTCACTACTAGGACCGGGGGGCCTCAATGAGCAGTTCTTC. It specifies CASSLLGPGGLNEQFF. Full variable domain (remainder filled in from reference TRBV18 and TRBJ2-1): NAGVMQNPRHLVRRRGQEARLRCSPMKGHSHVYWYRQLPEEGLKFMVYLQKENIIDESGMPKERFSAEFPKEGPSILRIQQVVRGDSAAYFCASSLLGPGGLNEQFFGPGTRLTVL.

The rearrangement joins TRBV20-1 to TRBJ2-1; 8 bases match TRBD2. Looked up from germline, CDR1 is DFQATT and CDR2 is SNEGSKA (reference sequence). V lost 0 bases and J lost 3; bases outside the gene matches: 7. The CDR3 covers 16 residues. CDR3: CSARDRTSGFYNEQFF. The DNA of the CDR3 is TGCAGTGCTAGAGATAGAACTAGCGGCTTCTACAATGAGCAGTTCTTC.

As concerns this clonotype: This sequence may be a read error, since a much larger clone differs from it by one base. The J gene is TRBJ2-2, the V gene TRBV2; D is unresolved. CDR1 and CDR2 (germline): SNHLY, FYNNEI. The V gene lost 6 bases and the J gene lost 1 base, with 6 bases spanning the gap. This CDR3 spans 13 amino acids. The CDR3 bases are TGTGCCAGCAGGCTCCTGAACACCGGGGAGCTGTTTTTT. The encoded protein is CASRLLNTGELFF.

Here the CDR3 reads CASSRTQNEQFF. CDR3 sequence (DNA): TGCGCCAGCAGCCGAACCCAGAATGAGCAGTTCTTC. The rearrangement joins TRBV4-3 to TRBJ2-1; D call uncertain. V was cut by 4 bases and J by 7 bases, with 8 bases left in between. The CDR3 length is 12 residues. CDR1 is LGHNA and CDR2 is YSLEER in the germline V gene.